One sample yielded the 15 T cell receptor beta chains listed below, sequenced in a study of shared clonotypes between healthy human individuals. Clones were read by immunoSEQ multiplex PCR, and TCRdb kept only the in-frame ones, dropping some. The sample has roughly 2,500,000 clones, 90% to 95% seen once. The source material was naive CD4+ T cells from PBMCs. The subset denotes: CD45RA+ positively selected. Every receptor here comes from a man aged 18 to 35 in good health. Some clones in this sample may be carry-over from other donors' samples.

The V gene is TRBV6-6, the J gene TRBJ2-5; 7 bases align to TRBD1. This CDR3 is built from 16 residues. Trimming removed 2 bases from V and 5 bases from J; junction bases left unmatched: 11. CDR1 is MNHNY and CDR2 is SVGAGI in the germline V gene (reference sequence). The CDR3 sequence is CASSYKQGTPTETQYF. In DNA, the CDR3 is TGTGCCAGCAGTTACAAACAGGGGACGCCGACGGAGACCCAGTACTTC.

The chain joins TRBV5-1 to TRBJ2-7, with unresolved D. Trimming stripped 4 bases from V and 0 bases from J, with 11 bases between. The CDR3 loop spans 14 amino acids. Germline CDR1 is SGHRS and CDR2 is YFSETQ. The CDR3 loop is CASSGVASSYEQYF. In DNA form, the CDR3 reads TGCGCCAGCAGCGGCGTCGCCAGCTCCTACGAGCAGTACTTC.

The chain uses TRBV4-1 and TRBJ1-5; D not resolved. Looked up from germline, CDR1 is MGHRA and CDR2 is YSYEKL. There are 14 residues in the CDR3. Trimming stripped 0 bases from V and 5 bases from J, with 8 bases between. The CDR3 DNA reads as TGCGCCAGCAGCCAAGATCGCCCACATCAGCCCCAGCATTTT. Amino acids: CASSQDRPHQPQHF.

The chain is built from TRBV28 and TRBJ1-5; the D gene is possibly TRBD1 (5 bases). The germline V gene encodes CDR1 MDHEN and CDR2 SYDVKM. With 6 bases removed from V and 6 bases from J, the gap between germline ends came to 18 bases. The CDR3 runs 15 residues. The DNA of the CDR3 is TGTGCCAGCAGCCTACTTTACGGGGGAGCTCAGCCCCAGCATTTT. Translated: CASSLLYGGAQPQHF.

This clone was detected only once. This chain joins TRBV20-1 and TRBJ2-1; D is unresolved. The length of the CDR3 is 10 residues. Trimming left V 6 bases short and J 14 bases short, with 14 bases between. Germline-derived CDR1 and CDR2 are DFQATT and SNEGSKA (reference sequence). The CDR3 region is CSARRVQKFF. The DNA for the CDR3 is TGCAGTGCGAGACGGGTACAGAAGTTCTTC.

This chain connects TRBV5-4 to TRBJ2-5; 12 positions match TRBD2. V was pared by 3 bases and J by 5 bases, with 8 bases of the junction left unmatched. The CDR3 has 16 amino acids. Per germline, CDR1 SGHNT and CDR2 YYREEE (reference sequence). The CDR3: CASSWGTSGFGETQYF. For the CDR3, the DNA is TGTGCCAGCAGCTGGGGGACTAGCGGGTTTGGGGAGACCCAGTACTTC.

The V call is TRBV5-1, the J call TRBJ2-2, with D hard to call. The CDR3 covers 14 residues. Per the germline V gene, CDR1 is SGHRS and CDR2 is YFSETQ. The V and J ends lost 4 bases and 2 bases respectively, with 9 bases between them. CDR3 nucleotide sequence: TGCGCCAGCAGCCCCGCCGTTAACACCGGGGAGCTGTTTTTT. Amino acids: CASSPAVNTGELFF.

In the case of this clone: At the DNA level, this CDR3 is encoded by other sequences in the same sample as well. The chain joins TRBV27 to TRBJ1-5; D possibly corresponds to TRBD1 (6 bases). The CDR3 consists of 13 residues. Germline V gives CDR1 MNHEY, CDR2 SMNVEV (reference sequence). V was trimmed by 3 bases and J by 6 bases, leaving 9 bases between them. The CDR3 coding sequence is TGTGCCAGCAGTTTTCGGGGGCCTCAGCCCCAGCATTTT. It encodes CASSFRGPQPQHF.

V gene TRBV5-1 combines with J gene TRBJ2-5; D is perhaps TRBD1 (5 bases). V dropped 7 bases and J dropped 5 bases, with 21 bases sitting between them. Per the germline V gene, CDR1 is SGHRS and CDR2 is YFSETQ. CDR3 length: 15 amino acids. The CDR3 loop is CASGGANYQGETQYF. The CDR3 DNA reads as TGCGCCAGCGGTGGGGCAAACTACCAGGGCGAGACCCAGTACTTC.

In DNA, the CDR3 is TGTGCCAGCAGCTTGGCTCCGGGGACAGGGACCTACGAGCAGTACTTC. This codes for CASSLAPGTGTYEQYF. The rearrangement links TRBV5-4 to TRBJ2-7, with TRBD1 matching 9 bases. Per germline, CDR1 SGHNT and CDR2 YYREEE (reference sequence). The CDR3 spans 16 residues. Trimming took 0 bases from V and 2 from J; bases not matched to a gene: 6.

As to this clone: The sample holds other DNA sequences that translate to the same CDR3. The chain joins TRBV5-1 to TRBJ2-3, with D maybe TRBD1 (6 bases). The CDR3 sequence is 14 residues long. V was cut by 0 bases and J by 2 bases, with 7 bases left in between. The germline V gene encodes CDR1 SGHRS and CDR2 YFSETQ. The CDR3 DNA reads as TGCGCCAGCAGCTTGGGGACAGTCACAGATACGCAGTATTTT. Translating it yields CASSLGTVTDTQYF.

With regard to this clone: Other DNA sequences in this sample translate to the same CDR3. This rearrangement joins TRBV7-2 to TRBJ2-2; D perhaps matches TRBD1 (5 bases). The V gene's germline CDR1 is SGHTA and CDR2 FQGNSA. The CDR3 runs 13 residues. V lost 5 bases, J lost 4 bases, and 8 bases lay in between. Written as DNA, the CDR3 is TGTGCCAGCAGCCCAAGGGGCACCGGGGAGCTGTTTTTT. Protein product: CASSPRGTGELFF.

This clone has more than one count but fewer than ten. The chain carries TRBV10-1 and TRBJ1-1; no clear D. Germline V CDR1 and CDR2: WNHNN, SYGVQD (reference sequence). The length of the CDR3 is 13 residues. V lost 7 bases and J lost 0, with 9 bases in between. The CDR3 spells CASMRDLNTEAFF. DNA of the CDR3: TGCGCCAGCATGAGGGATCTGAACACTGAAGCTTTCTTT.

This chain uses TRBV4-1 with TRBJ2-2, with 12 bases lining up with TRBD1. The CDR3 is made up of 19 amino acids. Germline trimming cut 1 base from V and 4 bases from J; bases unmatched to any gene: 10. Germline-derived CDR1 and CDR2 are MGHRA and YSYEKL. The CDR3 here is CASSQVASGTGGRTGELFF. CDR3 nucleotide sequence: TGCGCCAGCAGCCAAGTAGCGTCCGGGACAGGGGGCCGCACCGGGGAGCTGTTTTTT.

This chain connects TRBV6-6 to TRBJ2-5; 7 positions agree with TRBD1. The J call may be in error: the DNA end matches TRBJ2-7 better. The CDR3 runs to 14 residues. CDR1 and CDR2 (germline): MNHNY, SVGAGI (reference sequence). CDR3 nucleotide sequence: TGTGCCAGCAGTCCCGACAGGGATGCGTTCGAGCAGTACTTC. As protein: CASSPDRDAFEQYF.